The T cell receptor (beta chain) under discussion was sequenced for a study of T cells after yellow fever vaccination. Study-level background: Fractions with few cells were prepared using SMART-Seq v4 Ultra Low Input. Study-wide results and limits: Compared with primary, the secondary response was weaker and peaked at day 5, not 15. Few clonotypes appeared in both CD4 and CD8 compartments.

TCRdb independently ran MiXCR on the 5' RACE reads; one entry per CDR3 protein. The sample holds about 96,000 distinct CDR3 sequences, roughly 9% seen once. V shed 0 bases and J 0 bases; nucleotides not matched to a gene: 5. CDR1 and CDR2 (germline): SGHDT, YYEEEE. The CDR3 totals 17 residues. The clonotype was recovered from a man aged 18 to 35 who received the YFV17D yellow fever vaccine. The sequencing here drew on CD8+ T cells not binding an NS4B(214-222) dextramer, sorted from PBMCs, taken approximately 16 days after the first yellow fever vaccination. The V gene is TRBV5-6, the J gene TRBJ2-7; TRBD2 matches 11 bases. Here the CDR3 reads CASSLVSSGGFSYEQYF. The DNA of the CDR3 is TGTGCCAGCAGCTTGGTCTCTAGCGGGGGGTTCTCCTACGAGCAGTACTTC. The variable domain in full, with the rest retrieved from reference TRBV5-6 and TRBJ2-7, is DAGVTQSPTHLIKTRGQQVTLRCSPKSGHDTVSWYQQALGQGPQFIFQYYEEEERQRGNFPDRFSGHQFPNYSSELNVNALLLGDSALYLCASSLVSSGGFSYEQYFGPGTRLTVT.